These 26 T cell receptor beta chains were all obtained from the same sample, sequenced in a study of beta chain features in type 1 diabetes (dated by TCRdb to the late 2010s). Broad study findings and their caveats: A moderate but significant shortening of TCRB CDR3 length was observed in type 1 diabetes patients in all four CD4+ subsets.

The library was obtained by the immunoSEQ multiplex PCR assay. All of the isolated RNA was reverse transcribed with the High Capacity cDNA Reverse Transcription Kit, so expressed TCRB transcripts were sequenced. TCRdb carries this immuneACCESS record with in-frame sequences only. Its versions omit some clonotypes, under half of them owing to an unresolved V gene in the studies checked, with the rest unexplained. The sample includes roughly 340,000 clones, with 10% to 15% observed a single time. The top ten hold 0.0095% to 0.013% of the sample. These receptors' targets are unknown. The sequenced sample was naive CD4+ T cells from blood. Taken with the paper, the label for cell subset or site translates to: true naive CD4+ T cells. These receptors originate from a young woman with type 1 diabetes.

This clone has just a few counts. The J gene is TRBJ2-1, the V gene TRBV5-4; D is ambiguous. There are 11 residues in the CDR3. V lost 3 bases to trimming and J lost 6 bases, with 4 bases between them. Germline CDR1 reads SGHNT; CDR2 reads YYREEE (reference sequence). The CDR3 spells CASSSGNEQFF. CDR3 bases: TGTGCCAGCAGCTCCGGCAATGAGCAGTTCTTC. The entire variable domain, with the rest obtained from reference TRBV5-4 and TRBJ2-1, is as follows: ETGVTQSPTHLIKTRGQQVTLRCSSQSGHNTVSWYQQALGQGPQFIFQYYREEENGRGNFPPRFSGLQFPNYSSELNVNALELDDSALYLCASSSGNEQFFGPGTRLTVL.

This clone came up a few times. The V and J genes are TRBV27 and TRBJ1-2; D possibly corresponds to TRBD1 (5 bases). CDR3 length: 12 amino acids. CDR1 MNHEY and CDR2 SMNVEV come from the germline V gene (reference sequence). The ends were cut back, 3 bases at V and 6 bases at J, with 8 bases in the middle. CDR3 nucleotide sequence: TGTGCCAGCAGTTTCCGGGGGGATGGCTACACCTTC. Translating it yields CASSFRGDGYTF.

In its sample, this clone was seen a few times. The V and J genes are TRBV19 and TRBJ2-7, with 7 bases lining up with TRBD1. Germline CDR1 reads LNHDA; CDR2 reads SQIVND (reference sequence). The CDR3 is 14 amino acids. With 4 bases clipped from V and 3 bases from J, the junction kept 6 bases outside the gene matches. The CDR3 loop reads CASSRGTANYEQYF. CDR3 nucleotides: TGTGCCAGTAGTAGAGGGACAGCGAACTACGAGCAGTACTTC. The full variable domain, in which reference TRBV19 and TRBJ2-7 provide the parts outside the CDR3, is DGGITQSPKYLFRKEGQNVTLSCEQNLNHDAMYWYRQDPGQGLRLIYYSQIVNDFQKGDIAEGYSVSREKKESFPLTVTSAQKNPTAFYLCASSRGTANYEQYFGPGTRLTVT.

The chain uses TRBV7-9 and TRBJ2-1; 12 bases map to TRBD2. CDR1 is SEHNR and CDR2 is FQNEAQ in the germline V gene (reference sequence). Trimming removed 5 bases from V and 10 bases from J; junction bases left unmatched: 15. The CDR3 has 17 amino acids. The CDR3 protein is CASSQRSSSGGAWEQFF. CDR3 in DNA: TGTGCCAGCAGCCAAAGGTCGTCTAGCGGGGGGGCCTGGGAGCAGTTCTTC.

There are a few counts of this clone. The V call is TRBV7-8, the J call TRBJ1-1, with D maybe TRBD1 (5 bases). The CDR3 covers 16 residues. CDR1 is SGHVS, CDR2 FQNEAQ, per germline. Between the trimmed V and J ends, which lost 5 bases and 1 base, there was a span of 17 bases. CDR3 nucleotide sequence: TGTGCCAGCAGCGCCACAGGAGGGGCTGGGAACACTGAAGCTTTCTTT. Translated: CASSATGGAGNTEAFF.

The chain carries TRBV28 and TRBJ2-3, with 8 bases identical to TRBD1. Per the germline V gene, CDR1 is MDHEN and CDR2 is SYDVKM. There are 15 residues in the CDR3. Trimming removed 6 bases from V and 5 bases from J; junction bases left unmatched: 10. The CDR3 sequence: CASSYAGGKKDTQYF. The CDR3 nucleotides read TGTGCCAGCAGCTATGCAGGGGGCAAGAAAGATACGCAGTATTTT.

This chain connects TRBV7-9 to TRBJ2-7, with 9 bases lining up with TRBD1. The CDR3 has 15 amino acids. V lost 5 bases to trimming and J lost 4 bases; unmatched junction nucleotides: 9. Germline CDR1 SEHNR, CDR2 FQNEAQ (reference sequence). This chain's CDR3 is CASSPPGQGLYEQYF. CDR3 sequence (DNA): TGTGCCAGCAGCCCGCCGGGACAGGGCCTTTACGAGCAGTACTTC.

This clone was seen a handful of times. The genes are TRBV7-3 and TRBJ2-5; no reliable D call. The CDR3 consists of 13 residues. Trimming removed 5 bases at V and 5 bases at J, with 12 bases between. Germline assignment: CDR1 SGHTA and CDR2 FQGTGA. The CDR3 DNA follows: TGTGCCAGCAGCGTTGACCAGAGGGAGACCCAGTACTTC. Translating it yields CASSVDQRETQYF. Filled out from reference TRBV7-3 and TRBJ2-5, the complete variable domain reads GAGVSQTPSNKVTEKGKYVELRCDPISGHTALYWYRQSLGQGPEFLIYFQGTGAADDSGLPNDRFFAVRPEGSVSTLKIQRTERGDSAVYLCASSVDQRETQYFGPGTRLLVL.

This clone was picked up a small number of times. The rearrangement joins TRBV29-1 to TRBJ2-7, with unresolved D. The V gene lost 4 bases and the J gene lost 0 bases, with 10 bases spanning the gap. The CDR3 has 13 amino acids. Looked up from germline, CDR1 is SQVTM and CDR2 is ANQGSEA. CDR3 region: CSVAGSSSYEQYF. The CDR3 DNA reads TGCAGCGTTGCAGGTTCCAGCTCCTACGAGCAGTACTTC.

This clone has only a few counts. The chain uses TRBV6-1 and TRBJ2-7; D may be TRBD2 (5 bases). Trimming left V 4 bases short and J 0 bases short, with 19 bases between. CDR3 length: 17 amino acids. Germline values: CDR1 MNHNS, CDR2 SASEGT. CDR3 sequence: CASSVAPPGSGSYEQYF. The CDR3 bases are TGTGCCAGCAGTGTCGCCCCCCCGGGGAGTGGCTCCTACGAGCAGTACTTC.

This clone was detected a few times. CDR3: CASSLESPSGQYF. The CDR3 DNA reads as TGTGCCAGCAGCTTGGAGTCTCCGTCAGGGCAGTATTTT. The chain combines TRBV5-4 with TRBJ2-3; D is undetermined. Germline-derived CDR1 and CDR2 are SGHNT and YYREEE (reference sequence). This CDR3 has 13 residues. The V end was cut by 0 bases, the J end by 11 bases, with 13 bases between.

The V gene is TRBV29-1, the J gene TRBJ2-1, with TRBD1 identical over 10 bases. CDR1 and CDR2 (germline): SQVTM, ANQGSEA. CDR3 length: 14 amino acids. V gave up 2 bases and J gave up 4 bases; unmatched junction bases: 2. CDR3 protein: CSVERTGGYNEQFF. The CDR3 DNA reads TGCAGCGTTGAAAGGACAGGGGGATACAATGAGCAGTTCTTC.

This clone showed up just a few times. The rearrangement links TRBV5-4 to TRBJ2-1; 11 positions match TRBD2. The germline gives CDR1 SGHNT, CDR2 YYREEE (reference sequence). V was pared by 1 base and J by 8 bases, with 8 bases of the junction left unmatched. The length of the CDR3 is 16 residues. The CDR3 nucleotides read TGTGCCAGCAGCTTGCGTCTAGCGGGGGGCAGGGATGAGCAGTTCTTC. It specifies CASSLRLAGGRDEQFF.

V gene TRBV19 combines with J gene TRBJ2-3; the D gene is possibly TRBD1 (5 bases). There are 13 residues in the CDR3. CDR1 and CDR2 (germline): LNHDA, SQIVND (reference sequence). Trimming stripped 6 bases from V and 1 base from J, with 8 bases between. CDR3 in amino acids: CASRPQGTDTQYF. The CDR3 DNA sequence: TGTGCCAGTAGGCCACAGGGCACAGATACGCAGTATTTT.

The chain recombines TRBV9 with TRBJ2-7; the D gene is possibly TRBD2 (6 bases). Trimming stripped 2 bases from V and 0 bases from J, with 15 bases between. The CDR3 has 16 amino acids. Germline V gene sequence: CDR1 SGDLS, CDR2 YYNGEE. The CDR3 sequence: CASSVDIAVSSYEQYF. The CDR3 DNA reads TGTGCCAGCAGCGTTGATATAGCGGTAAGCTCCTACGAGCAGTACTTC.

The chain employs TRBV2 and TRBJ2-7; 8 positions agree with TRBD2. CDR1 is SNHLY and CDR2 is FYNNEI in the germline V gene. The length of the CDR3 is 13 residues. Unmatched junction bases numbered 3, after V lost 8 bases and J lost 0 bases. CDR3 nucleotide sequence: TGTGCCAGCCAGCGGGAGAGCTCCTACGAGCAGTACTTC. Its protein product is CASQRESSYEQYF.

This clone was detected only a few times. CDR3 sequence reads: CASSNISQGTFYGYTF. DNA for the CDR3: TGTGCCAGCAGCAACATTAGTCAGGGGACCTTCTATGGCTACACCTTC. This sequence joins TRBV7-9 and TRBJ1-2; possibly TRBD1 for D (6 bases). The CDR3 runs to 16 residues. Trimming pared 5 bases from V and 4 bases from J, leaving 20 bases between. CDR1 is SEHNR, CDR2 FQNEAQ, per germline (reference sequence). The variable domain in full, with the rest retrieved from reference TRBV7-9 and TRBJ1-2, is DTGVSQNPRHKITKRGQNVTFRCDPISEHNRLYWYRQTLGQGPEFLTYFQNEAQLEKSRLLSDRFSAERPKGSFSTLEIQRTEQGDSAMYLCASSNISQGTFYGYTFGSGTRLTVV.

The chain joins TRBV28 to TRBJ2-1; a possible D gene is TRBD1 (6 bases). Trimming took 6 bases from V and 2 from J, leaving 8 bases between them. The CDR3 runs to 13 residues. CDR1 is MDHEN, CDR2 SYDVKM, per germline. The CDR3 DNA is TGTGCCAGCAGGGCAGGGGCCTACAATGAGCAGTTCTTC. It specifies CASRAGAYNEQFF.

The gene calls are TRBV11-2 and TRBJ2-5; D remains ambiguous. Germline CDR1 is SGHAT and CDR2 is FQNNGV. The CDR3 length is 14 residues. Trimming stripped 2 bases from V and 3 bases from J, with 10 bases between. The CDR3 reads CASSLFLREETQYF. The CDR3 DNA reads TGTGCCAGCAGCTTATTTCTACGGGAAGAGACCCAGTACTTC.

This clone was detected a few times. The chain employs TRBV9 and TRBJ1-2, with TRBD1 identical over 8 bases. V shed 0 bases, J shed 4 bases, and the junction held 5 bases outside the gene matches. CDR1 and CDR2 (germline): SGDLS, YYNGEE. The CDR3 length is 15 residues. CDR3 amino acids: CASSVEAGGSYGYTF. CDR3 nucleotides: TGTGCCAGCAGCGTAGAGGCAGGGGGCAGCTATGGCTACACCTTC.

This chain joins TRBV27 and TRBJ2-7; possible D gene TRBD2, 5 bases. Trimming took off 6 bases at V and 2 bases at J, with 14 bases between the two ends. The CDR3 loop spans 14 amino acids. Germline V lookup: CDR1 MNHEY, CDR2 SMNVEV (reference sequence). CDR3 region: CASRGYETTYEQYF. The CDR3 DNA follows: TGTGCCAGCAGGGGTTACGAGACTACCTACGAGCAGTACTTC.

This clone was counted between two and nine times. V and J are TRBV4-3 and TRBJ1-2; 7 nucleotides align to TRBD1. V trimming: 0 bases; J trimming: 4 bases; junction bases outside the gene matches: 5. CDR1 is LGHNA and CDR2 is YSLEER in the germline V gene. This CDR3 spans 15 amino acids. This chain's CDR3 is CASSQEEGTAYGYTF. CDR3 DNA sequence: TGCGCCAGCAGCCAAGAAGAGGGGACAGCCTATGGCTACACCTTC.

This clone was detected a few times. This rearrangement joins TRBV15 to TRBJ2-3; TRBD1 aligns across 8 bases. V lost 6 bases and J lost 4; bases outside the gene matches: 3. The CDR3 loop spans 13 amino acids. In germline, CDR1 is LNHNV, CDR2 YYDKDF (reference sequence). The CDR3 here is CATSYRGADTQYF. The CDR3 DNA sequence: TGTGCCACCAGTTACAGGGGGGCAGATACGCAGTATTTT.

The V call is TRBV6-5, the J call TRBJ1-1, with a possible D match to TRBD1 (5 bases). There are 12 residues in the CDR3. The germline gives CDR1 MNHEY, CDR2 SVGAGI. V gave up 6 bases and J gave up 0 bases, with 5 bases separating them. The CDR3 bases are TGTGCCAGCAGACAGGTGAACACTGAAGCTTTCTTT. Its translation is CASRQVNTEAFF.

CDR3 sequence (DNA): TGTGCCAGTCGGAGGACAGGGGCCTACGAGCAGTACTTC. It yields the protein CASRRTGAYEQYF. V usage is TRBV19 and J usage is TRBJ2-7, with 9 bases fitting TRBD1. CDR1 is LNHDA and CDR2 is SQIVND in the germline V gene (reference sequence). The CDR3 extends over 13 amino acids. With 8 bases clipped from V and 2 bases from J, the junction kept 4 bases outside the gene matches. Using reference TRBV19 and TRBJ2-7 for the parts outside the CDR3, the full variable domain is DGGITQSPKYLFRKEGQNVTLSCEQNLNHDAMYWYRQDPGQGLRLIYYSQIVNDFQKGDIAEGYSVSREKKESFPLTVTSAQKNPTAFYLCASRRTGAYEQYFGPGTRLTVT.

This clone turned up a few times. This chain uses TRBV10-3 with TRBJ2-5; D is uncertain. V was pared by 2 bases and J by 4 bases, with 11 bases between. The CDR3 length is 14 residues. Germline values: CDR1 ENHRY, CDR2 SYGVKD. CDR3 protein: CAISENELPETQYF. The CDR3 bases are TGTGCCATCAGTGAGAACGAGCTGCCAGAGACCCAGTACTTC.